These 31 T cell receptor beta chains share one sample of origin, sequenced in a study of beta chain features in type 1 diabetes. Isolated RNA was reverse transcribed in full, so expressed TCRB transcripts were sequenced. The repertoire was sequenced with immunoSEQ multiplex PCR; TCRdb's copy has only in-frame clones and lacks some. The table shows 450,000 to 600,000 clones, with 30% occurring only once. What was sequenced was naive CD4+ T cells from blood. Every receptor here comes from a man between 18 and 35 years old in good health.

The genes are TRBV13 and TRBJ2-6; 7 nucleotides agree with TRBD1. V lost 3 bases and J lost 2; bases outside the gene matches: 4. The germline CDR1 and CDR2 sequences are PRHDT and FYEKMQ (reference sequence). The CDR3 is 16 residues long. For the CDR3, the DNA is TGTGCCAGCAGCTTTCTACAGGGGACTGGGGCCAACGTCCTGACTTTC. It translates to CASSFLQGTGANVLTF.

V is TRBV6-5 and J is TRBJ2-1; D gene unclear. The V end was cut by 4 bases, the J end by 2 bases, with 6 bases between. Germline CDR1 MNHEY, CDR2 SVGAGI. The CDR3 sequence is 13 residues long. The CDR3 DNA is TGTGCCAGCAGTTTCCGTACCTACAATGAGCAGTTCTTC. The encoded protein is CASSFRTYNEQFF.

The CDR3 bases are TGTGCCAGCGCGGTAGCGGGAGAAATCGGGGAGCTGTTTTTT. Residues: CASAVAGEIGELFF. The chain links TRBV9 to TRBJ2-2, with 9 bases aligning to TRBD2. Trimming removed 7 bases from V and 7 bases from J; junction bases left unmatched: 8. The CDR3 has 14 amino acids. Germline CDR1 and CDR2: SGDLS and YYNGEE.

The V and J genes are TRBV10-3 and TRBJ2-5; 14 bases agree with TRBD2. Looked up from germline, CDR1 is ENHRY and CDR2 is SYGVKD. This CDR3 is 16 amino acids long. After removal of 8 bases from V and 7 bases from J, the junction contained 12 bases not matched to a gene. The CDR3: CAIATGTSGRSRTQYF. Written as DNA, the CDR3 is TGTGCCATCGCGACCGGGACTAGCGGGAGAAGTCGGACCCAGTACTTC.

There are a few counts of this clone. V usage is TRBV6-6 and J usage is TRBJ2-5; 7 bases match TRBD1. This CDR3 is 13 amino acids long. V gave up 6 bases and J gave up 5 bases; unmatched junction bases: 6. Germline V CDR1 and CDR2: MNHNY, SVGAGI (reference sequence). CDR3 protein: CASRSTGRETQYF. The CDR3 nucleotides read TGTGCCAGCAGATCGACAGGGCGGGAGACCCAGTACTTC.

This sequence joins TRBV4-2 and TRBJ2-1; no definite D call. V lost 4 bases to trimming and J lost 4 bases, with 29 bases between them. Germline CDR1 LGHNA, CDR2 YNFKEQ. This CDR3 spans 20 amino acids. The CDR3 loop reads CASSLPGWVLDGEEYNEQFF. DNA for the CDR3: TGTGCCAGCAGCCTGCCTGGATGGGTTCTAGATGGGGAAGAATACAATGAGCAGTTCTTC.

This chain uses TRBV6-5 with TRBJ2-7; D uncertain. The CDR3 contains 11 residues. CDR1 and CDR2 (germline): MNHEY, SVGAGI. Trimming pared 3 bases from V and 5 bases from J, leaving 5 bases between. As DNA, the CDR3 is TGTGCCAGCAGTTATACGCACGAGCAGTACTTC. Protein: CASSYTHEQYF.

This clone was seen just once. The genes are TRBV2 and TRBJ2-1, with TRBD1 matching over 10 bases. The germline gives CDR1 SNHLY, CDR2 FYNNEI. V was clipped by 3 bases and J by 8 bases; unmatched bases: 7. The CDR3 runs 15 residues. CDR3 DNA sequence: TGTGCCAGCAGTGACGAGGGACAGGGGAACGATGAGCAGTTCTTC. Translation: CASSDEGQGNDEQFF.

In this sample, this clone turned up a few times. The chain carries TRBV7-9 and TRBJ1-5, with 7 bases aligning to TRBD1. CDR3 length: 14 amino acids. CDR1 SEHNR and CDR2 FQNEAQ come from the germline V gene (reference sequence). The junction had 8 bases not matched to a gene; V was cut back by 7 bases and J by 5 bases. The CDR3 sequence: CASNPRDSYQPQHF. The CDR3 DNA reads as TGTGCCAGCAACCCCCGGGACAGCTATCAGCCCCAGCATTTT.

This chain connects TRBV30 to TRBJ2-7; 7 nucleotides agree with TRBD1. Germline lookup yields CDR1 GTSNPN and CDR2 SVGIG (reference sequence). J was trimmed by 1 base and V by 2 bases; bases with no gene match: 2. CDR3 length: 13 residues. The CDR3 nucleotides are TGTGCCTGGAGTCCGGGACAGTCCTACGAGCAGTACTTC. Translated, it gives CAWSPGQSYEQYF.

V and J are TRBV25-1 and TRBJ1-1, with 8 bases identical to TRBD1. With V trimmed by 6 bases and J by 8 bases, 8 bases remained unmatched. Germline loops: CDR1 MGHDK, CDR2 SYGVNS. This CDR3 contains 13 residues. DNA for the CDR3: TGTGCCAGCAGGGGACAGGCGGGATGGGAAGCTTTCTTT. Its translation is CASRGQAGWEAFF. Supplemented by reference TRBV25-1 and TRBJ1-1, the full variable domain reads EADIYQTPRYLVIGTGKKITLECSQTMGHDKMYWYQQDPGMELHLIHYSYGVNSTEKGDLSSESTVSRIRTEHFPLTLESARPSHTSQYLCASRGQAGWEAFFGQGTRLTVV.

This clone was detected only a few times. The chain joins TRBV6-1 to TRBJ1-2; 7 positions agree with TRBD1. V lost 7 bases to trimming and J lost 2 bases; unmatched junction nucleotides: 10. The germline CDR1 and CDR2 sequences are MNHNS and SASEGT. CDR3 size: 15 residues. The CDR3 spells CASTARGTANYGYTF. The CDR3 DNA sequence: TGTGCCAGCACAGCGCGCGGGACAGCCAACTATGGCTACACCTTC.

This clone was counted between two and nine times. CDR3: CASSLDVPSGANVLTF. The CDR3 DNA reads as TGTGCCAGCAGCTTGGATGTACCCTCTGGGGCCAACGTCCTGACTTTC. The chain joins TRBV5-4 to TRBJ2-6; no reliable D call. The CDR3 runs 16 residues. V lost 0 bases and J 0 bases, leaving 7 bases between the germline ends. Germline V gene lookup returns CDR1 SGHNT and CDR2 YYREEE (reference sequence).

The table lists this clone with a count of one. The chain is built from TRBV28 and TRBJ2-5, with 7 bases identical to TRBD1. With 5 bases clipped from V and 4 bases from J, the junction kept 10 bases outside the gene matches. This CDR3 has 15 amino acids. Germline V CDR1 and CDR2: MDHEN, SYDVKM. CDR3 nucleotides: TGTGCCAGCAGTGCCAGACAGGGATTGGCAGAGACCCAGTACTTC. It codes for CASSARQGLAETQYF.

The sample holds a few counts of this clone. The CDR3 bases are TGTGCCAGCAGTTTATCGGAGAGGTACGGTCAGCCCCAGCATTTT. It encodes CASSLSERYGQPQHF. The rearrangement uses TRBV27 and TRBJ1-5, with no clear D. The CDR3 has 15 amino acids. V was cut by 0 bases and J by 6 bases, with 12 bases left in between. The germline V gene has CDR1 MNHEY and CDR2 SMNVEV (reference sequence).

The chain combines TRBV4-1 with TRBJ2-1, with 9 bases aligning to TRBD2. Losses at the gene ends were 4 bases for V and 10 bases for J; bases not matched to a gene: 8. CDR3 size: 14 residues. Germline V gene sequence: CDR1 MGHRA, CDR2 YSYEKL. Here the CDR3 DNA reads TGCGCCAGCAGCCCACCCGGGACTAGCAGCGAGCAGTTCTTC. It translates to CASSPPGTSSEQFF.

V and J are TRBV30 and TRBJ2-3, with D perhaps assigned TRBD1 or TRBD2 (5 bases each). The CDR3 has 14 residues. CDR1 is GTSNPN and CDR2 is SVGIG in the germline V gene (reference sequence). Trimming cost V 3 bases and J 6 bases, with 16 bases left between them. CDR3 in DNA: TGTGCCTGGAGCCGCAGGGCTAGCTCCGATACGCAGTATTTT. It yields the protein CAWSRRASSDTQYF.

The J gene is TRBJ1-1, the V gene TRBV30; D may be TRBD1 (5 bases). Germline loops: CDR1 GTSNPN, CDR2 SVGIG (reference sequence). Trimming shortened V by 3 bases and J by 4 bases, and 12 bases separated the two germline ends. The length of the CDR3 is 13 residues. The CDR3 loop reads CAWSRQSGTEAFF. DNA for the CDR3: TGTGCCTGGAGCCGACAGTCAGGCACTGAAGCTTTCTTT.

This clone was observed once. The chain is built from TRBV5-4 and TRBJ2-2; no firm D call. The CDR3 length is 16 residues. Germline values: CDR1 SGHNT, CDR2 YYREEE (reference sequence). Trimming took 0 bases from V and 0 from J, leaving 9 bases between them. This CDR3 is CASSLAGYPNTGELFF. The DNA of the CDR3 is TGTGCCAGCAGCTTGGCCGGTTACCCGAACACCGGGGAGCTGTTTTTT. The whole variable domain, filled in from reference TRBV5-4 and TRBJ2-2, reads ETGVTQSPTHLIKTRGQQVTLRCSSQSGHNTVSWYQQALGQGPQFIFQYYREEENGRGNFPPRFSGLQFPNYSSELNVNALELDDSALYLCASSLAGYPNTGELFFGEGSRLTVL.

This chain connects TRBV7-2 to TRBJ1-1; D perhaps matches TRBD1 (5 bases). The CDR3 runs to 14 residues. Trimming took 4 bases from V and 1 from J, leaving 10 bases between them. Germline V CDR1 and CDR2: SGHTA, FQGNSA. The CDR3 bases are TGTGCCAGCAGCTGGGGCTGGGCGAACACTGAAGCTTTCTTT. Protein: CASSWGWANTEAFF.

J is TRBJ1-3 and V is TRBV9; 7 positions agree with TRBD1. CDR3 length equals 14 residues. Germline values: CDR1 SGDLS, CDR2 YYNGEE. Trimming cost V 3 bases and J 7 bases; bases outside gene matches: 7. DNA for the CDR3: TGTGCCAGCAGCGCTACAGGGGATTGGAACACCATATATTTT. It translates to CASSATGDWNTIYF.

This clone was found a few times. Other DNA sequences from this sample encode an identical CDR3 as well. The J gene is TRBJ2-5, the V gene TRBV5-4; D gene unclear. The V gene lost 3 bases and the J gene lost 1 base, with 4 bases spanning the gap. Germline lookup yields CDR1 SGHNT and CDR2 YYREEE (reference sequence). CDR3 length: 12 residues. The CDR3 sequence: CASSYLQETQYF. CDR3 DNA: TGTGCCAGCAGCTATCTCCAAGAGACCCAGTACTTC.

This clone was counted only a few times. Other DNA sequences in the sample encode the same CDR3. This rearrangement joins TRBV30 to TRBJ2-7; unclear D gene. Germline V gene lookup returns CDR1 GTSNPN and CDR2 SVGIG (reference sequence). The CDR3 covers 13 residues. V gave up 2 bases and J gave up 1 base, with 9 bases separating them. The chain's CDR3 is CAWSWGISYEQYF. DNA for the CDR3: TGTGCCTGGAGTTGGGGTATTTCCTACGAGCAGTACTTC.

This clone was counted a few times. The chain employs TRBV30 and TRBJ1-2, with D uncertain. Germline CDR1 and CDR2: GTSNPN and SVGIG (reference sequence). The CDR3 is 11 residues long. The V end was cut by 0 bases, the J end by 3 bases, with 2 bases between. CDR3 in amino acids: CAWSVYYGYTF. The CDR3 DNA reads as TGTGCCTGGAGTGTGTACTATGGCTACACCTTC.

V and J are TRBV7-9 and TRBJ2-6; D unresolved. Germline V lookup: CDR1 SEHNR, CDR2 FQNEAQ (reference sequence). The CDR3 has 15 amino acids. V shed 3 bases and J shed 0 bases, with 6 bases lying between them. CDR3 in DNA: TGTGCCAGCAGCTTGACAAACTCTGGGGCCAACGTCCTGACTTTC. Translating gives CASSLTNSGANVLTF.

This clone was detected a few times. The chain joins TRBV29-1 to TRBJ1-1; D gene ambiguous. V lost 2 bases, J lost 6 bases, and 7 bases lay in between. The CDR3 loop spans 11 amino acids. Looked up from germline, CDR1 is SQVTM and CDR2 is ANQGSEA. The CDR3 DNA is TGCAGCGTTGAAAAGCACGCTGAAGCTTTCTTT. It specifies CSVEKHAEAFF.

The J gene is TRBJ1-1, the V gene TRBV30; no definite D call. Germline V lookup: CDR1 GTSNPN, CDR2 SVGIG (reference sequence). The V end lost 4 bases, the J end lost 4 bases, and 13 bases lay between the germline ends. The CDR3 runs 13 residues. This CDR3 reads CAWKKSGGTEAFF. Here the CDR3 DNA reads TGTGCCTGGAAAAAAAGCGGAGGCACTGAAGCTTTCTTT.

CDR3: CASSPTGGRYYEQYF. CDR3 in DNA: TGTGCCAGCAGCCCGACAGGGGGCCGATACTACGAGCAGTACTTC. The chain combines TRBV6-1 with TRBJ2-7, with TRBD1 matching over 10 bases. CDR3 length: 15 amino acids. V was clipped by 6 bases and J by 3 bases; unmatched bases: 8. Germline CDR1 is MNHNS and CDR2 is SASEGT.

V gene TRBV25-1 combines with J gene TRBJ1-1; D remains unclear. The CDR3 is 9 residues long. With 10 bases removed from V and 5 bases from J, the gap between germline ends came to 5 bases. Germline CDR1 and CDR2: MGHDK and SYGVNS. The CDR3, as DNA: TGTGCCACCAGAACTGAAGCTTTCTTT. Residues: CATRTEAFF.

The gene calls are TRBV6-5 and TRBJ2-7; TRBD2 matches at 9 bases. The CDR3 runs 15 residues. CDR1 MNHEY and CDR2 SVGAGI come from the germline V gene. Germline trimming cut 1 base from V and 2 bases from J; bases unmatched to any gene: 3. Written as DNA, the CDR3 is TGTGCCAGCAGTTACTTGCTAGCGGGGACCTACGAGCAGTACTTC. This sequence encodes CASSYLLAGTYEQYF.

The chain couples TRBV6-1 to TRBJ2-2; D may be TRBD1 (6 bases). There are 15 residues in the CDR3. Germline V gene data show CDR1 as MNHNS and CDR2 as SASEGT. V was trimmed by 5 bases and J by 1 base, leaving 11 bases between them. As DNA, the CDR3 is TGTGCCAGCAGTAGTAGACAGGTGAACACCGGGGAGCTGTTTTTT. Translating gives CASSSRQVNTGELFF.